This TCR beta chain was identified during a study of long-term antiretroviral therapy in people with HIV. Background on the study: Of all samples, the earliest predate the 2015 immediate-ART recommendation by about a decade.

On this clone itself: Its antigen is not known.

This CDR3 is 16 amino acids long. Trimming took 4 bases from V and 5 from J, leaving 19 bases between them. Germline assignment: CDR1 MDHEN and CDR2 SYDVKM. At survey level, the immunoSEQ assay was run in its v3.0 version. Using immunoSEQ multiplex PCR, the repertoire was profiled, and TCRdb retains in-frame clones only, with some absent. The data hold about 20,000 clones, with approximately 80% observed a single time. Samples held about 0.9-11 million cryopreserved PBMC, and DNA extraction followed. Study-wide results and limits: HIV repertoires spanned tighter CDR3 length ranges than controls did.

The V gene is TRBV28, the J gene TRBJ2-3; D unresolved. The material was unsorted PBMCs, obtained 1.2 years after starting antiretroviral therapy. This receptor was identified in a woman in her forties with HIV. This CDR3 is CASSSPRALEIDTQYF. Here the CDR3 DNA reads TGTGCCAGCAGTTCGCCCCGGGCATTGGAAATAGATACGCAGTATTTT.